This T cell receptor (beta chain) was sequenced during a study of T cell responses to AZD1222 COVID-19 vaccine. Overall study findings and caveats: Spike-specific TCR breadth and depth rose after two AZD1222 doses.

The length of the CDR3 is 14 residues. CDR1 is SGHAT and CDR2 is FQNNGV in the germline V gene. V shed 2 bases and J shed 1 base, with 5 bases lying between them. Concerning this clone: The antigen remains unidentified.

Using immunoSEQ multiplex PCR, the repertoire was profiled, and TCRdb retains in-frame clones only, with some absent. Found here are fewer than 95,000 clones, about 91% of them singletons; the top ten hold about 8%. The source material was peripheral blood, sampled 28 days after the second AZD1222 dose. The TCR comes from an adult who received the AZD1222 COVID-19 vaccine. The rearrangement uses TRBV11-2 and TRBJ2-2; D remains ambiguous. The CDR3 is CASSLWENTGELFF. DNA for the CDR3: TGTGCCAGCAGCTTATGGGAGAACACCGGGGAGCTGTTTTTT.